These 5 T cell receptor beta chains originate from one sample sequenced in a study of PD-1 blockade in classical Hodgkin lymphoma. Time point denoted: newly diagnosed, previously untreated cHL patient sample. Thawed PBMCs yielded CD4+ T cells through magnetic negative selection. Assay: immunoSEQ multiplex PCR; the TCRdb copy retains only in-frame clones and omits some. This table holds about 20,000 clones, about 80% found once. The material sequenced was CD4+ T cells from blood. All receptors derive from a human donor with classical Hodgkin lymphoma.

The chain uses TRBV10-2 and TRBJ2-3, with D unclear. The CDR3 is made up of 14 amino acids. Trimming removed 0 bases at V and 2 bases at J, with 6 bases between. The germline CDR1 and CDR2 sequences are WSHSY and SAAADI. The CDR3 is CASSESGITDTQYF. CDR3 DNA: TGCGCCAGCAGTGAGTCAGGTATCACAGATACGCAGTATTTT.

This chain joins TRBV7-8 and TRBJ2-1; D uncertain. The CDR3 runs to 16 residues. Trimming removed 0 bases from V and 5 bases from J, with 14 bases in between. Germline V CDR1 and CDR2: SGHVS, FQNEAQ. The CDR3 spells CASSLALMRTHNEQFF. CDR3 coding DNA: TGTGCCAGCAGCTTAGCGCTAATGAGGACCCACAATGAGCAGTTCTTC.

This clone was detected only a few times. The chain is built from TRBV11-3 and TRBJ2-3, with D maybe TRBD1 (5 bases). There are 16 residues in the CDR3. Germline V gene sequence: CDR1 SGHNT, CDR2 YENEEA. Between the trimmed V and J ends, which lost 8 bases and 4 bases, there was a span of 22 bases. CDR3 in amino acids: CASSSRESGIADTQYF. In nucleotides, the CDR3 is TGTGCCAGCTCCTCCAGGGAATCGGGTATCGCAGATACGCAGTATTTT.

This sequence joins TRBV19 and TRBJ1-1; D gene ambiguous. Trimming stripped 3 bases from V and 4 bases from J, with 6 bases between. The CDR3 spans 12 residues. Germline CDR1 reads LNHDA; CDR2 reads SQIVND (reference sequence). The CDR3 spells CASSMWGTEAFF. The CDR3, as DNA: TGTGCCAGTAGTATGTGGGGCACTGAAGCTTTCTTT.

J is TRBJ2-5 and V is TRBV27; TRBD2 matches 12 bases. The CDR3 has 16 residues. Germline V CDR1 and CDR2: MNHEY, SMNVEV (reference sequence). J gave up 5 bases and V 6 bases, and 10 bases lay outside the gene matches. The CDR3 is CASSPGLAGPRETQYF. CDR3 bases: TGTGCCAGCAGCCCTGGACTAGCGGGGCCACGGGAGACCCAGTACTTC.